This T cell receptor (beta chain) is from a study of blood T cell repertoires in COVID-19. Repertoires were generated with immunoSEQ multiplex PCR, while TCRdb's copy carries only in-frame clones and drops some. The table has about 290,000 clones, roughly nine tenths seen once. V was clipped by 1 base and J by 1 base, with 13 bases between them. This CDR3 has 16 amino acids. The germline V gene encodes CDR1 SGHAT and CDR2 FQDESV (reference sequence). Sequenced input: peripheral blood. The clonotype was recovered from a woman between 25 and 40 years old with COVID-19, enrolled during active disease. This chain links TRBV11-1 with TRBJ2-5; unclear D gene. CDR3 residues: CASSLGAVPAQETQYF. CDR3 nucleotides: TGTGCCAGCAGCTTAGGGGCCGTGCCAGCCCAAGAGACCCAGTACTTC.